These T cell receptor beta chains were read from a single sample in a study of T cell repertoires in cytomegalovirus infection. TCRdb called the reads again in MiXCR, with one record for every CDR3 protein. The sample carries 500,000 to 600,000 distinct CDR3 sequences, approximately 17% recorded once. Sequenced material: CD8+ T cells from PBMCs. Source of these receptors: a human donor in good health (CMV status not recorded). Some clones in this sample may be carry-over from other donors' samples. CDR3s include the opening cysteine and the closing phenylalanine or tryptophan. The order of the fields is J gene, V gene, clone size, D gene, CDR3 protein, CDR3 DNA. D genes are given only for firm matches. A clone size is listed for some rows: how often the clone was seen (once, few, many), or a class if it is expanded.

TRBJ2-7,TRBV7-6,-,-,CASSSPRGGGASYEQYF,TGTGCCAGCAGCTCCCCCCGTGGGGGGGGGGCGAGCTACGAGCAGTACTTC
TRBJ2-7,TRBV7-4,-,-,CASSFADYVQYF,TGTGCCAGCAGCTTTGCGGATTACGTGCAGTACTTC
TRBJ1-1,TRBV20-1,few,-,CSASRATEAFF,TGCAGTGCTAGCAGGGCCACTGAAGCTTTCTTT
TRBJ1-2,TRBV7-8,-,TRBD1,CASSLESGGANYGYTF,TGTGCAAGCAGCTTAGAATCAGGGGGAGCTAACTATGGCTACACCTTC
TRBJ1-5,TRBV4-2,few,TRBD1,CASSSDGDRGRVSNQPQHF,TGTGCCAGCAGCTCAGACGGGGACAGGGGGCGGGTTAGCAATCAGCCCCAGCATTTT
TRBJ1-2,TRBV2,-,-,CASSEGLFKGDGYTF,TGTGCCAGCAGTGAGGGACTTTTCAAGGGGGATGGCTACACCTTC
TRBJ2-5,TRBV27,many,-,CASSTRGPRGPQTQYF,TGTGCCAGCAGTACACGGGGCCCGCGGGGCCCCCAGACCCAGTACTTC
TRBJ2-7,TRBV4-1,-,-,CASSQEKTSYYEQYF,TGCGCCAGCAGCCAAGAAAAAACGAGTTACTACGAGCAGTACTTC
TRBJ1-1,TRBV19,-,-,CASSPAGPEAFF,TGTGCCAGTAGTCCCGCGGGCCCTGAAGCTTTCTTT
TRBJ1-2,TRBV27,-,-,CASSLGGLSYTF,TGTGCCAGCAGTTTAGGGGGTTTGAGCTACACCTTC
TRBJ1-5,TRBV15,few,TRBD1,CATRRDRSNQPQHF,TGTGCCACCAGAAGGGACAGAAGCAATCAGCCCCAGCATTTT
TRBJ2-7,TRBV7-1,-,-,CASSWDIPSNEQYF,TGTGCCAGTAGCTGGGACATCCCTAGCAACGAGCAGTACTTC
TRBJ2-5,TRBV4-1,-,TRBD1,CASSQGGGRGYQETQYF,TGCGCCAGCAGCCAAGGAGGGGGCAGAGGCTACCAAGAGACCCAGTACTTC
TRBJ2-7,TRBV7-6,-,TRBD2,CASSWPSGGRGTGSYEQYF,TGTGCCAGCAGCTGGCCATCGGGAGGGCGAGGCACGGGATCCTACGAGCAGTACTTC
TRBJ1-2,TRBV6-1,few,-,CASSEAWTAYGYTF,TGTGCCAGCAGTGAAGCGTGGACAGCCTATGGCTACACCTTC
TRBJ2-7,TRBV7-3,many,-,CASSLGPRHYEQYF,TGTGCCAGCAGCTTAGGCCCTCGCCATTACGAGCAGTACTTC
TRBJ2-3,TRBV12-5,many,-,CASGVGTPSSRDTQYF,TGTGCTAGTGGCGTTGGGACTCCCTCAAGTCGAGATACGCAGTATTTT
TRBJ1-1,TRBV28,few,-,CASIPVWDTEAFF,TGTGCCAGCATTCCGGTATGGGACACTGAAGCTTTCTTT
TRBJ2-3,TRBV7-3,many,-,CASSPGPSTDTQYF,TGTGCCAGCAGCCCGGGACCGAGCACAGATACGCAGTATTTT
TRBJ2-2,TRBV11-2,many,-,CASSLDPDRGRIGELFF,TGTGCCAGCAGCCTGGACCCGGACAGAGGAAGGATCGGGGAGCTGTTTTTT
TRBJ1-4,TRBV7-9,few,TRBD1,CASSPSDRANEKLFF,TGTGCCAGCAGCCCATCGGACAGGGCGAATGAAAAACTGTTTTTT
TRBJ2-3,TRBV5-1,-,-,CASCPLASGTSTDTQYF,TGCGCCAGCTGTCCTCTCGCTTCCGGGACCAGCACAGATACGCAGTATTTT
TRBJ2-3,TRBV7-3,many,-,CASSLSGWDTDTQYF,TGTGCCAGCAGCTTGAGTGGCTGGGACACAGATACGCAGTATTTT
TRBJ2-1,TRBV6-2/TRBV6-3,many,TRBD1,CASRDREYNEQFF,TGTGCCAGCCGGGACAGGGAATACAATGAGCAGTTCTTC
TRBJ1-1,TRBV7-9,many,TRBD1,CASSRGQMNTEAFF,TGTGCCAGCAGCCGGGGACAGATGAACACTGAAGCTTTCTTT
TRBJ2-5,TRBV28,-,-,CASRTPGQVETQYF,TGTGCCAGCAGAACCCCGGGACAAGTTGAGACCCAGTACTTC
TRBJ2-1,TRBV7-9,-,TRBD1,CASSRPGGDNEQFF,TGTGCCAGCAGCCGCCCAGGGGGAGACAATGAGCAGTTCTTC
TRBJ2-2,TRBV14,-,-,CASSQDEADLITGELFF,TGTGCCAGCAGCCAAGATGAGGCGGACCTCATAACCGGGGAGCTGTTTTTT
TRBJ2-2,TRBV7-8,many,-,CASPPAGVAGELFF,TGTGCCAGCCCCCCGGCAGGGGTAGCCGGGGAGCTGTTTTTT
TRBJ1-2,TRBV29-1,few,TRBD1,CSVFNTGGEHGYTF,TGCAGCGTTTTTAACACAGGGGGCGAACATGGCTACACCTTC
TRBJ2-2,TRBV20-1,-,-,CSAREPDATPYTGELFF,TGCAGTGCTAGAGAACCGGACGCGACTCCGTACACCGGGGAGCTGTTTTTT
TRBJ2-7,TRBV27,few,-,CASSLNRPYSYEQYF,TGTGCCAGCAGTTTAAACCGCCCCTACAGCTACGAGCAGTACTTC
TRBJ2-3,TRBV7-6,-,TRBD1,CASSLDRDRAYTQYF,TGTGCCAGCAGCTTAGACCGGGACAGGGCATATACGCAGTATTTT
TRBJ2-7,TRBV7-9,many,-,CATTDDNYEQYF,TGTGCCACGACAGATGATAATTACGAGCAGTACTTC
TRBJ2-7,TRBV9,-,-,CASTPEKYPYEQYF,TGTGCCAGCACCCCCGAAAAATATCCTTACGAGCAGTACTTC
TRBJ1-1,TRBV15,many,TRBD1,CATSRDGQGPVNTEAFF,TGTGCCACCAGCAGAGATGGACAGGGGCCCGTGAACACTGAAGCTTTCTTT
TRBJ2-7,TRBV11-2,many,TRBD2,CASSFGGDWSYEQYF,TGTGCCAGCAGCTTCGGGGGGGACTGGTCCTACGAGCAGTACTTC
TRBJ2-3,TRBV7-3,few,TRBD2,CASSSLAGLCF,TGTGCCAGCAGCTCCCTAGCGGGCCTCTGCTTT
TRBJ2-3,TRBV12-3/TRBV12-4,many,TRBD1,CASNPGGDTQYF,TGTGCCAGCAACCCAGGGGGAGATACGCAGTATTTT